This entry lists 31 T cell receptor beta chains sequenced from one sample in a study of blood T cell repertoires in COVID-19. Assay used: immunoSEQ multiplex PCR; TCRdb lists only in-frame clones, some missing. The table lists about 110,000 clones, about 85% of them singletons. What was sequenced was peripheral blood. These receptor sequences come from a man aged 50 or older with acute or convalescent COVID-19.

The rearrangement joins TRBV28 to TRBJ2-7; the D gene is possibly TRBD1 (6 bases). This CDR3 region has 18 residues. Trimming shortened V by 2 bases and J by 0 bases, and 20 bases separated the two germline ends. Germline loops: CDR1 MDHEN, CDR2 SYDVKM. The CDR3 region is CASSLPGVGQGLSYEQYF. The CDR3 DNA is TGTGCCAGCAGTTTACCCGGTGTAGGGCAGGGGCTCTCCTACGAGCAGTACTTC.

The chain joins TRBV15 to TRBJ2-1; D uncertain. CDR1 LNHNV and CDR2 YYDKDF come from the germline V gene (reference sequence). The V end lost 4 bases, the J end lost 3 bases, and 7 bases lay between the germline ends. The CDR3 runs to 13 residues. The CDR3 nucleotides read TGTGCCACCAGCACATCATTCTACAATGAGCAGTTCTTC. Amino acids: CATSTSFYNEQFF.

A few counts support this clone. The chain couples TRBV7-9 to TRBJ1-5; no firm D call. V lost 5 bases and J 6 bases, leaving 11 bases between the germline ends. The length of the CDR3 is 13 residues. The V gene's germline CDR1 is SEHNR and CDR2 FQNEAQ (reference sequence). The CDR3: CASSAGSGQPQHF. The CDR3 DNA reads TGTGCCAGCAGCGCGGGGAGTGGTCAGCCCCAGCATTTT.

V and J are TRBV19 and TRBJ2-3; TRBD2 matches at 8 bases. The CDR3 covers 15 residues. Trimming cost V 4 bases and J 3 bases; bases outside gene matches: 6. Looked up from germline, CDR1 is LNHDA and CDR2 is SQIVND (reference sequence). CDR3 protein: CASSKLGGGTDTQYF. The CDR3 DNA is TGTGCCAGTAGTAAACTCGGCGGGGGGACAGATACGCAGTATTTT.

The chain has TRBV7-6 and TRBJ1-5; 9 bases line up with TRBD1. The trim removed 5 bases at V and 2 bases at J, leaving 4 bases unmatched. CDR3 size: 15 residues. Germline CDR1 and CDR2: SGHVS and FNYEAQ. CDR3 loop: CASSQQGAGNQPQHF. As DNA, the CDR3 is TGTGCCAGCAGCCAACAGGGGGCTGGCAATCAGCCCCAGCATTTT.

In DNA, the CDR3 is TGTGCCAGCAGTGAATGGGCTAGCGGGTCCTACGAGCAGTACTTC. It translates to CASSEWASGSYEQYF. The chain uses TRBV6-1 and TRBJ2-7; 8 nucleotides align to TRBD2. J lost 1 base, V lost 2 bases, and 4 bases had no gene match. This CDR3 has 15 amino acids. Germline V gene sequence: CDR1 MNHNS, CDR2 SASEGT.

V gene TRBV6-5 combines with J gene TRBJ2-3, with D perhaps matching TRBD2 (5 bases). The germline V gene has CDR1 MNHEY and CDR2 SVGAGI. V lost 2 bases to trimming and J lost 6 bases, with 15 bases between them. The CDR3 contains 15 residues. CDR3 coding DNA: TGTGCCAGCAGTTACGGAGAGCTAGCCACCGATACGCAGTATTTT. This translates into CASSYGELATDTQYF.

This chain uses TRBV28 with TRBJ1-4; D ambiguous. Trimming left V 5 bases short and J 8 bases short, with 6 bases between. The CDR3 is 11 residues long. Germline CDR1 MDHEN, CDR2 SYDVKM. In nucleotides, the CDR3 is TGTGCCAGCAGTGTTCAAGAAAAACTGTTTTTT. Translation gives CASSVQEKLFF. Variable domain in full (rest from reference TRBV28 and TRBJ1-4): DVKVTQSSRYLVKRTGEKVFLECVQDMDHENMFWYRQDPGLGLRLIYFSYDVKMKEKGDIPEGYSVSREKKERFSLILESASTNQTSMYLCASSVQEKLFFGSGTQLSVL.

This clone occurred a few times. J is TRBJ1-1 and V is TRBV5-1; 8 bases agree with TRBD1. Per germline, CDR1 SGHRS and CDR2 YFSETQ. Losses at the gene ends were 4 bases for V and 0 bases for J; bases not matched to a gene: 5. The CDR3 loop spans 15 amino acids. The CDR3 protein is CASSPRGQVNTEAFF. CDR3 DNA: TGCGCCAGCAGCCCTAGGGGACAGGTGAACACTGAAGCTTTCTTT.

This clone came up a few times. The chain carries TRBV28 and TRBJ2-7, with D hard to call. V shed 3 bases and J shed 5 bases, with 14 bases lying between them. The CDR3 length is 14 residues. The germline CDR1 and CDR2 sequences are MDHEN and SYDVKM. The CDR3 loop reads CASSFSGALHEQYF. The CDR3 nucleotides are TGTGCCAGCAGTTTTTCCGGAGCGCTTCACGAGCAGTACTTC.

The J gene is TRBJ2-1, the V gene TRBV7-2, with TRBD1 as a possible D gene (6 bases). Germline-derived CDR1 and CDR2 are SGHTA and FQGNSA. This CDR3 comprises 13 residues. V was cut by 5 bases and J by 9 bases, with 14 bases left in between. The chain's CDR3 is CASSLFRGAEQFF. In nucleotides, the CDR3 is TGTGCCAGCAGCCTGTTCAGGGGTGCTGAGCAGTTCTTC.

The gene calls are TRBV7-6 and TRBJ2-7; maybe TRBD1 (6 bases). This CDR3 contains 15 residues. The germline V and J ends were trimmed by 4 bases and 1 base, with 14 bases remaining between them. Per the germline V gene, CDR1 is SGHVS and CDR2 is FNYEAQ. CDR3 region: CASSSEDRPSYEQYF. The CDR3, as DNA: TGTGCCAGCAGCTCCGAAGACAGGCCTTCCTACGAGCAGTACTTC.

The chain couples TRBV4-1 to TRBJ1-1, with D tentatively TRBD1 (5 bases). This CDR3 is 13 amino acids long. Deletions cut 4 bases from V and 6 bases from J, with 12 bases between. CDR1 and CDR2 (germline): MGHRA, YSYEKL. Here the CDR3 DNA reads TGCGCCAGCAGCCTCCTCGGGGGTTCTGAAGCTTTCTTT. Protein: CASSLLGGSEAFF.

This clone was recorded once. The chain combines TRBV11-3 with TRBJ2-7, with D maybe TRBD1 (6 bases). Trimming stripped 5 bases from V and 0 bases from J, with 11 bases between. The germline CDR1 and CDR2 sequences are SGHNT and YENEEA. This CDR3 contains 14 residues. CDR3 bases: TGTGCCAGCAGCCGCGGACAGAGCTCCTACGAGCAGTACTTC. Its translation is CASSRGQSSYEQYF.

This chain links TRBV5-4 with TRBJ2-5; the match to TRBD2 covers 11 bases. CDR3 size: 16 residues. CDR1 is SGHNT and CDR2 is YYREEE in the germline V gene (reference sequence). After removal of 4 bases from V and 4 bases from J, the junction contained 9 bases not matched to a gene. The CDR3 loop is CASSGSLAGGPETQYF. CDR3 nucleotides: TGTGCCAGCAGCGGATCGTTAGCGGGAGGGCCAGAGACCCAGTACTTC.

The V gene is TRBV5-1, the J gene TRBJ1-3; no definite D call. The germline CDR1 and CDR2 sequences are SGHRS and YFSETQ. There are 16 residues in the CDR3. Deletions cut 1 base from V and 4 bases from J, with 15 bases between. The DNA of the CDR3 is TGCGCCAGCAGCTTGACGGCGGGAGCGGGGGGAAACACCATATATTTT. This encodes CASSLTAGAGGNTIYF.

The rearrangement uses TRBV6-1 and TRBJ2-3, with TRBD2 identical over 7 bases. CDR1 and CDR2 (germline): MNHNS, SASEGT. This CDR3 has 19 amino acids. Unmatched junction bases numbered 12, after V lost 0 bases and J lost 0 bases. CDR3 nucleotides: TGTGCCAGCAGTGAAGCGTTTAGCTTCTGGGGGGGGAGCACAGATACGCAGTATTTT. It translates to CASSEAFSFWGGSTDTQYF.

The genes are TRBV3-1 (or the pseudogene TRBV3-2) and TRBJ1-3, with D uncertain. This CDR3 spans 14 amino acids. The V end lost 1 base, the J end lost 4 bases, and 8 bases lay between the germline ends. The germline gives CDR1 LGHDT, CDR2 YNNKEL (reference sequence). CDR3: CASSQVSGGNTIYF. CDR3 in DNA: TGTGCCAGCAGCCAAGTTTCAGGAGGAAACACCATATATTTT.

This clone was seen once. This rearrangement joins TRBV9 to TRBJ1-1; a possible D gene is TRBD1 (6 bases). The V end was cut by 7 bases, the J end by 4 bases, with 14 bases between. The CDR3 runs 13 residues. The germline CDR1 and CDR2 sequences are SGDLS and YYNGEE. The CDR3 DNA follows: TGTGCCAGCTCAACAGGGTTTGTCACTGAAGCTTTCTTT. It codes for CASSTGFVTEAFF.

The chain employs TRBV11-3 and TRBJ2-1; perhaps TRBD2 as D (7 bases). V lost 2 bases, J lost 3 bases, and 14 bases lay in between. The CDR3 has 16 amino acids. Germline loops: CDR1 SGHNT, CDR2 YENEEA. The CDR3 region is CASSLSGGAGYNEQFF. The CDR3 DNA is TGTGCCAGCAGCTTAAGTGGGGGGGCTGGCTACAATGAGCAGTTCTTC.

V and J are TRBV6-1 and TRBJ1-2; 9 nucleotides match TRBD1. CDR1 MNHNS and CDR2 SASEGT come from the germline V gene. The CDR3 has 17 amino acids. Trimming took 0 bases from V and 2 from J; bases not matched to a gene: 7. The CDR3 bases are TGTGCCAGCAGTGAAGCGGTCGGACAGGGGTCGAACTATGGCTACACCTTC. Translation gives CASSEAVGQGSNYGYTF.

This clone was counted only a few times. The chain employs TRBV6-4 and TRBJ2-3; 9 positions agree with TRBD2. Germline V gene lookup returns CDR1 MRHNA and CDR2 SNTAGT. V lost 0 bases and J lost 4; bases outside the gene matches: 8. This CDR3 has 17 residues. DNA for the CDR3: TGTGCCAGCAGTGACTCGATAGCGGGAGCTGGCGCAGATACGCAGTATTTT. Translated: CASSDSIAGAGADTQYF.

This clone has only a few counts. The chain uses TRBV12-3 or TRBV12-4 and TRBJ1-1, with D hard to call. The V end lost 6 bases, the J end lost 3 bases, and 11 bases lay between the germline ends. CDR3 length: 13 amino acids. CDR3 residues: CASRTGRYTEAFF. The CDR3 coding sequence is TGTGCCAGCAGAACCGGGAGGTACACTGAAGCTTTCTTT.

The chain couples TRBV7-8 to TRBJ2-2; 9 nucleotides agree with TRBD2. The CDR3 has 17 residues. Germline trimming cut 3 bases from V and 2 bases from J; bases unmatched to any gene: 7. CDR1 and CDR2 from the germline V gene are SGHVS and FQNEAQ. The CDR3 region is CASSLSEAGGNTGELFF. The CDR3 DNA reads as TGTGCCAGCAGCTTGAGTGAAGCGGGAGGAAACACCGGGGAGCTGTTTTTT.

The CDR3, as DNA: TGTGCCAGCAGCCCGACTAGCGGGAGGGCCGGGAACATTCAGTACTTC. Protein sequence: CASSPTSGRAGNIQYF. The genes are TRBV3-1 (or the pseudogene TRBV3-2) and TRBJ2-4; TRBD2 matches at 14 bases. The CDR3 runs 16 residues. The V gene end was trimmed by 4 bases and the J gene end by 7 bases; junction bases not matched to a gene: 6. CDR1 and CDR2 from the germline V gene are LGHDT and YNNKEL (reference sequence).

The chain joins TRBV15 to TRBJ2-4; 10 bases match TRBD2. This CDR3 has 18 residues. CDR1 LNHNV and CDR2 YYDKDF come from the germline V gene (reference sequence). The V and J ends lost 1 base and 7 bases, in that order; junction bases with no gene match: 13. CDR3 sequence (DNA): TGTGCCACCAGCAGAGGGGCGACTAGCGGGCCGCAAGCTAACATTCAGTACTTC. Encoded protein: CATSRGATSGPQANIQYF.

CDR3 DNA sequence: TGTGCCATAAAAAGGGGTGCCGGGGAGCTGTTTTTT. The encoded protein is CAIKRGAGELFF. The chain uses TRBV19 and TRBJ2-2, with D possibly TRBD1 on 5 matching bases. The CDR3 length is 12 residues. Trimming removed 10 bases from V and 6 bases from J, with 12 bases in between. CDR1 is LNHDA, CDR2 SQIVND, per germline (reference sequence).

The rearrangement joins TRBV25-1 to TRBJ1-6, with 8 nucleotides matching TRBD1. This CDR3 spans 15 amino acids. Per the germline V gene, CDR1 is MGHDK and CDR2 is SYGVNS. The V segment lost 2 bases and the J segment 9 bases; nucleotides outside the gene matches: 6. CDR3 sequence: CASSEHGQGFSPLHF. In DNA form, the CDR3 reads TGTGCCAGCAGTGAACACGGACAGGGTTTTTCACCCCTCCACTTT.

V usage is TRBV6-1 and J usage is TRBJ2-7; no clear D. Per the germline V gene, CDR1 is MNHNS and CDR2 is SASEGT. V dropped 3 bases and J dropped 2 bases, with 17 bases sitting between them. This CDR3 comprises 16 residues. This CDR3 reads CASSEYSLITTYEQYF. Here the CDR3 DNA reads TGTGCCAGCAGTGAGTACTCCCTAATCACGACCTACGAGCAGTACTTC.

This chain links TRBV9 with TRBJ2-5; tentative D call: TRBD1 (6 bases). This CDR3 contains 17 residues. The ends were cut back, 0 bases at V and 5 bases at J, with 20 bases in the middle. CDR1 is SGDLS, CDR2 YYNGEE, per germline. The CDR3 region is CASSVAHGRNGGETQYF. DNA for the CDR3: TGTGCCAGCAGCGTAGCTCACGGACGGAATGGGGGCGAGACCCAGTACTTC.

This chain uses TRBV29-1 with TRBJ1-6; D is undetermined. V lost 6 bases and J 1 base, leaving 13 bases between the germline ends. Per germline, CDR1 SQVTM and CDR2 ANQGSEA. The CDR3 is made up of 15 amino acids. CDR3 amino acids: CSVGSLESYNSPLHF. CDR3 DNA sequence: TGCAGCGTCGGGTCCTTGGAGTCCTATAATTCACCCCTCCACTTT.